Listed here are 15 T cell receptor beta chains from one sample, sequenced in a study of blood T cell repertoires in COVID-19. Clones were read by immunoSEQ multiplex PCR, and TCRdb kept only the in-frame ones, dropping some. The data contain about 330,000 clones, roughly 90% of them singletons. The specimen sequenced was PBMCs or T cells enriched from blood (not recorded which). The receptors were sampled from a woman in her 30s who had recovered from COVID-19.

The chain is built from TRBV7-9 and TRBJ2-1; D gene uncertain. Germline-derived CDR1 and CDR2 are SEHNR and FQNEAQ (reference sequence). V was trimmed by 5 bases and J by 0 bases, leaving 8 bases between them. This CDR3 has 14 residues. In nucleotides, the CDR3 is TGTGCCAGCAGCGGCCCAAGCTCCTACAATGAGCAGTTCTTC. Translated: CASSGPSSYNEQFF.

This clone was counted between two and nine times. This sequence joins TRBV7-9 and TRBJ2-7; the D gene is possibly TRBD1 (5 bases). The germline V gene has CDR1 SEHNR and CDR2 FQNEAQ (reference sequence). The CDR3 runs 14 residues. V lost 1 base and J lost 3, with 10 bases in between. The CDR3 sequence: CASSLGAGNYEQYF. For the CDR3, the DNA is TGTGCCAGCAGCTTAGGAGCAGGGAACTACGAGCAGTACTTC.

This clone showed up just once. This chain joins TRBV7-8 and TRBJ2-5; 7 bases agree with TRBD1. The germline CDR1 and CDR2 sequences are SGHVS and FQNEAQ. The CDR3 covers 13 residues. The ends lost 5 bases at V and 3 bases at J; junction bases unmatched: 3. The CDR3 DNA is TGTGCCAGCAGCAGCGACAGGGAAGAGACCCAGTACTTC. Protein sequence: CASSSDREETQYF.

V usage is TRBV25-1 and J usage is TRBJ2-7; maybe TRBD1 (5 bases). The CDR3 consists of 13 residues. The V gene lost 3 bases and the J gene lost 6 bases, with 12 bases spanning the gap. Germline loops: CDR1 MGHDK, CDR2 SYGVNS. DNA of the CDR3: TGTGCCAGCAGTGATGGGGCGCCCCCCGAGCAGTACTTC. This codes for CASSDGAPPEQYF.

This sequence joins TRBV6-5 and TRBJ1-5; D is ambiguous. The CDR3 totals 13 residues. CDR1 and CDR2 from the germline V gene are MNHEY and SVGAGI. Trimming took off 7 bases at V and 5 bases at J, with 12 bases between the two ends. CDR3 residues: CASTPSRDQPQHF. The CDR3 coding sequence is TGTGCCAGCACCCCTTCCCGCGATCAGCCCCAGCATTTT.

This rearrangement joins TRBV19 to TRBJ2-4; tentatively, D is TRBD1 (6 bases). The CDR3 runs to 14 residues. With 5 bases removed from V and 1 base from J, the gap between germline ends came to 9 bases. In germline, CDR1 is LNHDA, CDR2 SQIVND (reference sequence). The CDR3 nucleotides are TGTGCCAGTAGTGTGGGGGCGGCCAAAAACATTCAGTACTTC. It encodes CASSVGAAKNIQYF.

V and J are TRBV28 and TRBJ1-2; D gene uncertain. The V gene lost 5 bases and the J gene lost 2 bases, with 9 bases spanning the gap. This CDR3 has 13 amino acids. Germline V gene data show CDR1 as MDHEN and CDR2 as SYDVKM. DNA of the CDR3: TGTGCCAGCAGTGCGTCGGGAAACTATGGCTACACCTTC. It yields the protein CASSASGNYGYTF.

The gene calls are TRBV7-6 and TRBJ2-2; perhaps TRBD2 as D (5 bases). This CDR3 spans 15 amino acids. Germline assignment: CDR1 SGHVS and CDR2 FNYEAQ. V was trimmed by 1 base and J by 7 bases, leaving 13 bases between them. The CDR3 DNA reads as TGTGCCAGCAGCTTAGTATCAGGAGGAAGCGGGGAGCTGTTTTTT. Its translation is CASSLVSGGSGELFF.

The rearrangement uses TRBV28 and TRBJ1-4, with a possible D match to TRBD1 (5 bases). The CDR3 consists of 16 residues. Germline lookup yields CDR1 MDHEN and CDR2 SYDVKM. Trimming took off 7 bases at V and 4 bases at J, with 19 bases between the two ends. The CDR3 region is CASTYGGTLVNEKLFF. For the CDR3, the DNA is TGTGCCAGCACCTACGGGGGGACTTTGGTTAATGAAAAACTGTTTTTT.

This rearrangement joins TRBV7-8 to TRBJ2-1; D is perhaps TRBD2 (6 bases). The germline V gene has CDR1 SGHVS and CDR2 FQNEAQ. The CDR3 contains 13 residues. The V end lost 3 bases, the J end lost 7 bases, and 10 bases lay between the germline ends. The CDR3 sequence: CASSFNSGNEQFF. The CDR3 DNA is TGTGCCAGCAGCTTCAATAGCGGTAATGAGCAGTTCTTC.

In DNA form, the CDR3 reads TGTGCCAGTAGTACCAGACAGGGCGGTTCACCCCTCCACTTT. Residues: CASSTRQGGSPLHF. This chain connects TRBV19 to TRBJ1-6; 7 bases agree with TRBD1. With 4 bases clipped from V and 9 bases from J, the junction kept 6 bases outside the gene matches. The CDR3 covers 14 residues. Germline loops: CDR1 LNHDA, CDR2 SQIVND (reference sequence).

The rearrangement uses TRBV5-6 and TRBJ2-5; 15 nucleotides line up with TRBD2. The CDR3 extends over 16 amino acids. Germline lookup yields CDR1 SGHDT and CDR2 YYEEEE. V was clipped by 4 bases and J by 2 bases; unmatched bases: 3. The CDR3 spells CASSGLAGGLQETQYF. The CDR3 nucleotides read TGTGCCAGCAGCGGACTAGCGGGGGGGCTGCAAGAGACCCAGTACTTC.

The V and J genes are TRBV9 and TRBJ2-1, with 15 nucleotides matching TRBD2. Germline trimming cut 4 bases from V and 4 bases from J; bases unmatched to any gene: 6. There are 17 residues in the CDR3. Per the germline V gene, CDR1 is SGDLS and CDR2 is YYNGEE. Here the CDR3 DNA reads TGTGCCAGCAGCACTCGGACTAGCGGGGGGGATTACAATGAGCAGTTCTTC. Translating gives CASSTRTSGGDYNEQFF.

V gene TRBV6-5 combines with J gene TRBJ1-4, with a tentative D call TRBD1 (5 bases). CDR1 and CDR2 from the germline V gene are MNHEY and SVGAGI. The CDR3 runs 16 residues. Trimming removed 2 bases at V and 0 bases at J, with 10 bases between. The CDR3 spells CASSYMTAATNEKLFF. In DNA, the CDR3 is TGTGCCAGCAGTTACATGACAGCTGCAACTAATGAAAAACTGTTTTTT.

The rearrangement uses TRBV7-2 and TRBJ2-7; TRBD2 is a possible D gene (5 bases). The CDR3 loop spans 14 amino acids. Trimming took 4 bases from V and 0 from J, leaving 10 bases between them. CDR1 is SGHTA and CDR2 is FQGNSA in the germline V gene. In DNA form, the CDR3 reads TGTGCCAGCAGCTCAACGGGGAGCTCCTACGAGCAGTACTTC. Residues: CASSSTGSSYEQYF.